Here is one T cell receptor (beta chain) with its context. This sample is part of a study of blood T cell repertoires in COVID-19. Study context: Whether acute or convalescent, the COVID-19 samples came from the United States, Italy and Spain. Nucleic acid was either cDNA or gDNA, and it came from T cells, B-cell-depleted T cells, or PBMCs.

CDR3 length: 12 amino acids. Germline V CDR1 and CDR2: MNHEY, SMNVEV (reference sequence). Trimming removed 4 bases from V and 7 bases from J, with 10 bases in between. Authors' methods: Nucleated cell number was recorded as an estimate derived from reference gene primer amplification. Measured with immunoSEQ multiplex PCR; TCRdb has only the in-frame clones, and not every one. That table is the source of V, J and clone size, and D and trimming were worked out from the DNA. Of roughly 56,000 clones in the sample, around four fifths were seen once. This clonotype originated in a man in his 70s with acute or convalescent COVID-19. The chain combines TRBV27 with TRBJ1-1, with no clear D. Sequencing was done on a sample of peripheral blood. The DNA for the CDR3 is TGTGCCAGCAGTTGGAGGGATGGTGAAGCTTTCTTT. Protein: CASSWRDGEAFF.